These 9 T cell receptor beta chains were all obtained from the same sample, sequenced in a study of blood T cell repertoires in COVID-19. Profiled with immunoSEQ multiplex PCR; TCRdb holds only in-frame clones, not every one. The sample holds about 210,000 clones, around three quarters seen once. Sequencing used peripheral blood. These receptors were collected from a woman aged 65 to 85 with acute or convalescent COVID-19.

The rearrangement uses TRBV10-1 and TRBJ1-1; the D is unclear. This CDR3 contains 13 residues. Germline CDR1 WNHNN, CDR2 SYGVQD (reference sequence). Deletions cut 2 bases from V and 2 bases from J, with 6 bases between. Here the CDR3 reads CASSERGNTEAFF. CDR3 sequence (DNA): TGCGCCAGCAGTGAGCGGGGAAACACTGAAGCTTTCTTT.

Regarding this clone: The sample carries other DNA sequences with the same CDR3. The chain has TRBV5-8 and TRBJ1-5; D remains ambiguous. The V end lost 2 bases, the J end lost 3 bases, and 6 bases lay between the germline ends. Per germline, CDR1 SGHTS and CDR2 YDEGEE. The CDR3 runs to 13 residues. This chain's CDR3 is CASSFQVNQPQHF. In nucleotides, the CDR3 is TGTGCCAGCAGCTTTCAGGTCAATCAGCCCCAGCATTTT.

The genes are TRBV5-1 and TRBJ1-4, with 10 bases aligning to TRBD1. The germline V gene has CDR1 SGHRS and CDR2 YFSETQ. The CDR3 runs to 16 residues. V lost 4 bases to trimming and J lost 0 bases; unmatched junction nucleotides: 3. CDR3 amino acids: CASSPTGGTTNEKLFF. In DNA, the CDR3 is TGCGCCAGCAGCCCGACAGGGGGCACAACTAATGAAAAACTGTTTTTT.

This sequence joins TRBV4-1 and TRBJ2-5; D is unclear. CDR1 and CDR2 from the germline V gene are MGHRA and YSYEKL. Trimming stripped 1 base from V and 5 bases from J, with 17 bases between. The CDR3 spans 16 residues. This chain's CDR3 is CASSQVNLVTVETQYF. CDR3 DNA sequence: TGCGCCAGCAGCCAAGTTAATTTGGTCACGGTGGAGACCCAGTACTTC.

This chain joins TRBV7-8 and TRBJ2-1; 8 nucleotides line up with TRBD2. The junction had 9 bases not matched to a gene; V was cut back by 2 bases and J by 9 bases. This CDR3 region has 15 residues. In germline, CDR1 is SGHVS, CDR2 FQNEAQ. For the CDR3, the DNA is TGTGCCAGCAGCTTAATTCTCGGGGGGGCCGGTGAGCAGTTCTTC. It encodes CASSLILGGAGEQFF.

With regard to this clone: One junction end does not reproduce the germline sequence, and a read error may be involved. V is TRBV7-9 and J is TRBJ2-5; the D is unclear. The CDR3 runs 14 residues. Germline V gene lookup returns CDR1 SEHNR and CDR2 FQNEAQ (reference sequence). The CDR3 loop reads CASSLEADREAQYF. CDR3 DNA: TGTGCCAGCAGCTTAGAGGCAGATCGAGAGGCCCAGTACTTC.

This clone came up once. The chain recombines TRBV7-9 with TRBJ2-1; TRBD1 aligns across 8 bases. Unmatched junction bases numbered 1, after V lost 0 bases and J lost 6 bases. This CDR3 is 14 amino acids long. CDR1 is SEHNR, CDR2 FQNEAQ, per germline (reference sequence). The CDR3 DNA follows: TGTGCCAGCAGCTTAGCGACAGGGGTCAATGAGCAGTTCTTC. Translation: CASSLATGVNEQFF.

CDR3 sequence: CASIAAGTDDGYTF. The CDR3 bases are TGTGCCAGCATCGCCGCGGGGACGGATGATGGCTACACCTTC. The chain is built from TRBV7-9 and TRBJ1-2, with D tentatively TRBD1 (5 bases). Germline V gives CDR1 SEHNR, CDR2 FQNEAQ (reference sequence). The CDR3 consists of 14 residues. The V and J ends lost 7 bases and 6 bases respectively, with 18 bases between them.

The rearrangement links TRBV10-3 to TRBJ2-2, with D possibly matching TRBD2 (7 bases). CDR1 is ENHRY and CDR2 is SYGVKD in the germline V gene. V lost 3 bases and J lost 3, with 11 bases in between. CDR3 length equals 15 residues. The CDR3 spells CAISETGRDTGELFF. For the CDR3, the DNA is TGTGCCATCAGTGAAACAGGGAGGGACACCGGGGAGCTGTTTTTT.